The clone carrying this T cell receptor beta chain occurred many times. These data come from a study of regulatory T cells in long-lasting Graves disease. Study information: Antithyroid drugs had been taken under 3 months by newly diagnosed Graves' patients.

V was trimmed by 6 bases and J by 4 bases, leaving 20 bases between them. In germline, CDR1 is MNHNS, CDR2 SASEGT. The CDR3 has 16 residues. Construction of TCR beta libraries relied on iRepertoire HTBI primers and on Arm-PCR targeting CDR3 regions. TCRdb used MiXCR to reprocess the multiplex PCR reads, holding one entry per CDR3 protein. Of around 470,000 distinct CDR3 sequences detected, 14% appear once; the ten largest clones hold around a sixth. Noted time point: newly diagnosed GD, antithyroid drugs for less than 3 months. The TCR library was made from RNA that had been extracted from PBMCs in TRIzol. These data were also filed under a second study, of T cells in Graves' hyperthyroidism and ophthalmopathy. According to that study: The HTBI set primed first-round TCR CDR3 RT-PCR.

V and J are TRBV6-1 and TRBJ2-3; tentative D call: TRBD1 (6 bases). The TCR sequence derives from a woman aged 45-59 years with Graves disease. Sequenced here: peripheral blood mononuclear cells (PBMCs), sampled at new diagnosis, from a patient treated with antithyroid drugs. CDR3 in DNA: TGTGCCAGCAGCACACCCACAGGGTTGGGTGCAGATACGCAGTATTTT. Its protein product is CASSTPTGLGADTQYF.